Described below is a single TCR beta chain sequence and its context. The antigen is unknown. Treatment here: 19 received Ad26.COV2.S at low or high dose, single or two shots; about 5 received placebo; per-sample allocation not given. Vaccine and placebo recipients were sampled on day 63 after the first injection. This entry comes from a study of Ad26.COV2.S vaccination and SARS-CoV-2 variants. Looking at the study overall: Ad26.COV2.S, an intramuscular injection, was given once or twice 56 days apart.

Study-wide results and limits: Spike-specific CD8+ and CD4+ T cell responses reportedly showed substantial breadth after vaccination.

Profiled with immunoSEQ multiplex PCR; TCRdb holds only in-frame clones, not every one. The sample yields 300,000 to 400,000 clones, over 75% seen once. Losses at the gene ends were 1 base for V and 4 bases for J; bases not matched to a gene: 6. Germline CDR1 reads PRHDT; CDR2 reads FYEKMQ (reference sequence). This CDR3 spans 15 amino acids. Material: peripheral blood, obtained in a trial of Ad26.COV2.S vaccine versus placebo. V usage is TRBV13 and J usage is TRBJ2-7; TRBD1 aligns across 8 bases. The TCR comes from a person between 18 and 59 years old who received the Ad26.COV2.S COVID-19 vaccine or a placebo. CDR3 region: CASSLEGQGAYEQYF. As DNA, the CDR3 is TGTGCCAGCAGCTTAGAAGGGCAGGGGGCGTACGAGCAGTACTTC.